The present T cell receptor beta chain was sequenced within a study of blood T cell repertoires in COVID-19. Overall study context: Some COVID-19 samples were acute and others convalescent; all came from the United States, Italy and Spain. Sample material is recorded as cDNA or gDNA derived from T cells, B-cell-depleted T cells, or PBMCs.

This clone has more than one count but fewer than ten. Germline V CDR1 and CDR2: SGHTA, FQGTGA. Deletions cut 5 bases from V and 5 bases from J, with 15 bases between. The CDR3 extends over 15 amino acids. Original processing notes: From reference gene primer amplification, estimates of nucleated cell counts were derived. Clones were sequenced by immunoSEQ multiplex PCR, and TCRdb holds only the in-frame ones, with some missing. The D gene and trimming were derived from the DNA, and the V and J assignments and clone size from that table. The data show about 330,000 clones, 70% to 90% seen once. Sequencing input: peripheral blood. The clonotype originates from a man aged 18 to 30 who had recovered from COVID-19. This sequence joins TRBV7-3 and TRBJ2-2, with D perhaps matching TRBD1 (6 bases). This CDR3 reads CASSLTPGVTGELFF. The CDR3 DNA reads TGTGCCAGCAGCCTCACACCAGGGGTGACCGGGGAGCTGTTTTTT.